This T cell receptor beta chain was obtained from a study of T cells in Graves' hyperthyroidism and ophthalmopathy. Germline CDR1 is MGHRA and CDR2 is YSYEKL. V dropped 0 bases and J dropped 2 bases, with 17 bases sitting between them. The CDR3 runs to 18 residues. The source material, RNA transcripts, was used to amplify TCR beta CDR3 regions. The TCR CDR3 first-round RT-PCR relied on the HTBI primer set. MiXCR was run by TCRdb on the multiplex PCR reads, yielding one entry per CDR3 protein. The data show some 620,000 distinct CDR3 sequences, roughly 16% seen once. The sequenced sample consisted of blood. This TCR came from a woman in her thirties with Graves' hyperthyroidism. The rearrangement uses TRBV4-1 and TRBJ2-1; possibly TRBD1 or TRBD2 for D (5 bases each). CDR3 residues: CASSQDEGSRFTYNEQFF. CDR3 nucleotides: TGCGCCAGCAGCCAAGATGAGGGGAGCCGTTTCACCTACAATGAGCAGTTCTTC.